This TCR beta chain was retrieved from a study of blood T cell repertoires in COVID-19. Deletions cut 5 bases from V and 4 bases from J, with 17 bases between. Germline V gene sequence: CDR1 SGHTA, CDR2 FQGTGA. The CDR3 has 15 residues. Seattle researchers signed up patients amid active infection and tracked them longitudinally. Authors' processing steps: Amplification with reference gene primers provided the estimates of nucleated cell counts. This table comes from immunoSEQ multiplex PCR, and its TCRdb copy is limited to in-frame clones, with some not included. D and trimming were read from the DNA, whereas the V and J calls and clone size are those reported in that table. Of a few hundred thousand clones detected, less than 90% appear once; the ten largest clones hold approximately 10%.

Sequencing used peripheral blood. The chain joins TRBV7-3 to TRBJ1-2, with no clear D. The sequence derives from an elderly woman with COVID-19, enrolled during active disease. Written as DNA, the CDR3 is TGTGCCAGCAGCGCATCAACTAGTATTCTCTATGGCTACACCTTC. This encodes CASSASTSILYGYTF.